This note documents a single T cell receptor (beta chain) sequence. Germline V gene data show CDR1 as SEHNR and CDR2 as FQNEAQ (reference sequence). The CDR3 has 16 residues. The junction had 4 bases not matched to a gene; V was cut back by 2 bases and J by 3 bases. The data originate from a study of shared clonotypes between healthy human individuals. The data were produced by immunoSEQ multiplex PCR, yet TCRdb's version contains in-frame clones alone and is incomplete. The sample contains millions of clones, approximately 94% of which appear only once. The rearrangement links TRBV7-9 to TRBJ2-2; 9 bases agree with TRBD2. The clonotype originates from a man aged 18 to 30 in good health. Sequenced input: naive CD4+ T cells sorted from blood. Subset noted: CD45RA+ positively selected. CDR3 bases: TGTGCCAGCAGCTTACTAGCGGGGCCGGACACCGGGGAGCTGTTTTTT. It codes for CASSLLAGPDTGELFF. The full variable domain, completed using reference TRBV7-9 and TRBJ2-2, is DTGVSQNPRHKITKRGQNVTFRCDPISEHNRLYWYRQTLGQGPEFLTYFQNEAQLEKSRLLSDRFSAERPKGSFSTLEIQRTEQGDSAMYLCASSLLAGPDTGELFFGEGSRLTVL.